This T cell receptor beta chain was identified during a study of T-cell reconstitution after alpha-beta-depleted transplantation in children. The study, taken as a whole, reports: Several patients had high TCRbeta diversity at day 60; it came from surviving recipient T cells and thymic progenitors.

Construction of the TCRbeta library involved unique molecular identifiers. TCRdb passed the PCR reads through MiXCR, listing each CDR3 protein once. The sample has about 980,000 distinct CDR3 sequences, under 30% seen once. Germline V lookup: CDR1 DFQATT, CDR2 SNEGSKA (reference sequence). The length of the CDR3 is 13 residues. The ends were cut back, 3 bases at V and 1 base at J, with 4 bases in the middle. As regards this clonotype: Its antigen is unidentified.

Sequenced material: PBMCs, mostly from graft donor cells, taken 360 days after TCRalphabeta/CD19-depleted stem cell transplant. The chain is built from TRBV20-1 and TRBJ2-6; unclear D gene. The receptor comes from a boy in the first two years of life who had a stem cell transplant for SCID, so the T cells may come from the graft donor. CDR3 in amino acids: CSARKSGANVLTF. In DNA, the CDR3 is TGCAGTGCTAGGAAATCTGGGGCCAACGTCCTGACTTTC.